The TCR beta chain described here comes from a study of T cell responses to AZD1222 COVID-19 vaccine. TCRdb's copy holds only in-frame clones and misses some; the assay was immunoSEQ multiplex PCR. The sample includes approximately 64,000 clones, 65% to 85% of them seen just once. The CDR3 length is 15 residues. From germline, CDR1 is SGDLS and CDR2 YYNGEE. V trimming: 0 bases; J trimming: 8 bases; junction bases outside the gene matches: 9. The V gene is TRBV9, the J gene TRBJ1-2; TRBD1 agrees at 8 bases. The clonotype was recovered from an adult in good health. The starting material was peripheral blood, obtained on day 0 of AZD1222 vaccination. CDR3 coding DNA: TGTGCCAGCAGCGTAGGGCCAGGGGGCGTTGAAGGCTACACCTTC. Amino acid sequence: CASSVGPGGVEGYTF.